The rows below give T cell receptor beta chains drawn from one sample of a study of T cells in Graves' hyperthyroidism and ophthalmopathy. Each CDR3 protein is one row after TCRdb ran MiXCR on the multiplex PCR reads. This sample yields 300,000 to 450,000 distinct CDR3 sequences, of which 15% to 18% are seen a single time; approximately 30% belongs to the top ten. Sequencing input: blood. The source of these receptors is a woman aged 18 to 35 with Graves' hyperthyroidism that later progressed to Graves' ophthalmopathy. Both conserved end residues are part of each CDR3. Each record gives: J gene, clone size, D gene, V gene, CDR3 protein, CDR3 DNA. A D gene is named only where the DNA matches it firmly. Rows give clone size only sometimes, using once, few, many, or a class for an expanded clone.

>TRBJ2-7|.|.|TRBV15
CATSRDIGEPYEQYF
TGTGCCACCAGCAGAGATATTGGGGAACCCTACGAGCAGTACTTC
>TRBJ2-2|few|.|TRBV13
CASSVGVLDPTGELFF
TGTGCCAGCAGCGTAGGGGTTCTGGACCCCACCGGGGAGCTGTTTTTT
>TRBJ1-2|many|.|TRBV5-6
CASSTPGRLNYGYTF
TGTGCCAGCAGCACTCCGGGACGGCTAAACTATGGCTACACCTTC
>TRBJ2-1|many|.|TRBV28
CASSPVLSDEQFF
TGTGCCAGCAGTCCCGTCTTGTCGGACGAGCAGTTCTTC
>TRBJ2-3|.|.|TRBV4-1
CASSQGRVTISTDTQYF
TGCGCCAGCAGCCAGGGGCGAGTCACAATTAGCACAGATACGCAGTATTTT
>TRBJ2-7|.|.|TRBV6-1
CASSEEEDTYEQYF
TGTGCCAGCAGTGAAGAAGAGGACACCTACGAGCAGTACTTC
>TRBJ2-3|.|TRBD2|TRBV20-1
CSAREVAGGSDTQYF
TGCAGTGCTAGAGAGGTAGCGGGAGGATCAGATACGCAGTATTTT
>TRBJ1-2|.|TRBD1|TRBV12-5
CAYLVRTRDSPNYGYTF
TGTGCTTACCTAGTCCGGACTCGGGACAGTCCTAACTATGGCTACACCTTC
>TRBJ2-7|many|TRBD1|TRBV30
CAWSRGTGGYNEQYF
TGTGCCTGGAGTCGAGGGACAGGGGGATACAACGAGCAGTACTTC
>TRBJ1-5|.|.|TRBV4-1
CASSQTRDGNHPQHF
TGCGCCAGCAGCCAAACCCGGGACGGCAATCATCCCCAGCATTTT
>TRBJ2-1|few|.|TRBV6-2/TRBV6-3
CASSGGHQVPHEQFF
TGTGCCAGCAGTGGAGGCCACCAAGTACCCCATGAGCAGTTCTTC
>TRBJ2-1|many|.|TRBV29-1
CSVAWSGDGNEQFF
TGCAGCGTTGCATGGTCAGGGGACGGGAATGAGCAGTTCTTC
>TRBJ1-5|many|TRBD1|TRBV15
CATSRDRAHYSNQPQHF
TGTGCCACCAGCAGGGACAGGGCACACTATAGCAATCAGCCCCAGCATTTT
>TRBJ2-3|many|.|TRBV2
CASSEALAGRHTDTQYF
TGTGCCAGCAGTGAAGCGCTTGCAGGAAGACACACAGATACGCAGTATTTT
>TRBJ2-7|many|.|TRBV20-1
CSAIQGYYEQYF
TGCAGTGCTATACAGGGTTACTACGAGCAGTACTTC
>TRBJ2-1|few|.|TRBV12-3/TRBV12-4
CASSRAYEQFF
TGTGCCAGCAGTCGGGCGTATGAGCAGTTCTTC
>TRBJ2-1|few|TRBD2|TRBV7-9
CASSYTSVDNEQFF
TGTGCCAGCAGCTACACTAGCGTCGACAATGAGCAGTTCTTC
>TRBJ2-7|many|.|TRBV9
CASSGGGAGSYEQYF
TGTGCCAGCAGCGGAGGAGGGGCAGGGTCCTACGAGCAGTACTTC
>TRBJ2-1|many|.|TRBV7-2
CASSQEGAGFDEQFF
TGTGCCAGCAGCCAGGAGGGGGCTGGGTTTGATGAGCAGTTCTTC
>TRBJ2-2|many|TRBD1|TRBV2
CASSDFGQGGGELFF
TGTGCCAGCAGTGACTTTGGACAGGGCGGCGGGGAGCTGTTTTTT
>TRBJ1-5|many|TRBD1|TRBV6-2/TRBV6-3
CATQAGGSNQPQHF
TGTGCCACCCAAGCAGGGGGGAGCAATCAGCCCCAGCATTTT
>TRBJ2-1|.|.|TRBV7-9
CASSWGAGESSYNEQFF
TGTGCCAGCAGCTGGGGGGCGGGAGAGAGCTCCTACAATGAGCAGTTCTTC
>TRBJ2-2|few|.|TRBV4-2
CASSGGTETGELFF
TGTGCCAGCAGCGGCGGGACGGAGACCGGGGAGCTGTTTTTT
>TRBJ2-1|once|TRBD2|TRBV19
CASREAGGIHNEQFF
TGTGCCAGTCGGGAGGCGGGAGGGATCCACAATGAGCAGTTCTTC
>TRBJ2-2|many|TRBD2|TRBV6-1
CASSGHLAGVDTGELFF
TGTGCCAGCAGTGGGCACCTAGCGGGAGTTGACACCGGGGAGCTGTTTTTT
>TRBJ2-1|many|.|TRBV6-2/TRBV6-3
CASSSRTTLIIKMYNEQFF
TGTGCCAGCAGTAGCCGCACGACCTTAATAATAAAAATGTACAATGAGCAGTTCTTC
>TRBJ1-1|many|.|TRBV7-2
CASSLVSRYTEAFF
TGTGCCAGCAGCTTAGTGAGCAGGTACACTGAAGCTTTCTTT
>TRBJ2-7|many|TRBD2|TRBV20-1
CSAPSSGGRRSSYEQYF
TGCAGTGCCCCCTCAAGCGGGGGGCGAAGAAGCTCCTACGAGCAGTACTTC
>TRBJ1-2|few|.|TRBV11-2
CASSRDVSKSNYGYTF
TGTGCCAGCAGCCGGGACGTCAGCAAGAGTAACTATGGCTACACCTTC
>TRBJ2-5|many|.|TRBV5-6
CASSLTGPRGETQYF
TGTGCCAGCAGCTTGACAGGGCCCCGAGGAGAGACCCAGTACTTC
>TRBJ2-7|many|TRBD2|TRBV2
CASSEAGRVPDEQYF
TGTGCCAGCAGTGAAGCGGGGAGGGTACCCGACGAGCAGTACTTC
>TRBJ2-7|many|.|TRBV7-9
CASSLEGGYSYEQYF
TGTGCCAGCAGCTTAGAAGGCGGTTATTCCTACGAGCAGTACTTC
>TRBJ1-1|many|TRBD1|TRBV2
CASIPDRASGTEAFF
TGTGCCAGCATCCCGGACAGGGCGTCGGGCACTGAAGCTTTCTTT
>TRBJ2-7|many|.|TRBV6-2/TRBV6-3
CASSYSIGLSSYEQYF
TGTGCCAGCAGTTACTCGATTGGCTTGAGCTCCTACGAGCAGTACTTC
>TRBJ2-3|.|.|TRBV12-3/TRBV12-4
CASSFGRVEFTDTQYF
TGTGCCAGCAGTTTCGGTAGGGTCGAATTCACAGATACGCAGTATTTT
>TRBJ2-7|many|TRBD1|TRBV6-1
CASSKQLGQLYEQYF
TGTGCCAGCAGTAAACAACTGGGACAGCTCTACGAGCAGTACTTC
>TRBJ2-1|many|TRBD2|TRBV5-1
CASSLHYSGSGGNEQFF
TGCGCCAGCAGCCTCCACTATAGCGGGAGCGGGGGCAATGAGCAGTTCTTC
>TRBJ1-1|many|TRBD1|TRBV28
CASSFRDRGRNTEAFF
TGTGCCAGCAGTTTTCGGGACAGGGGGAGAAACACTGAAGCTTTCTTT
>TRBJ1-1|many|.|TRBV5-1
CASSLGHSGAEAFF
TGCGCCAGCAGCTTGGGACATTCGGGCGCTGAAGCTTTCTTT